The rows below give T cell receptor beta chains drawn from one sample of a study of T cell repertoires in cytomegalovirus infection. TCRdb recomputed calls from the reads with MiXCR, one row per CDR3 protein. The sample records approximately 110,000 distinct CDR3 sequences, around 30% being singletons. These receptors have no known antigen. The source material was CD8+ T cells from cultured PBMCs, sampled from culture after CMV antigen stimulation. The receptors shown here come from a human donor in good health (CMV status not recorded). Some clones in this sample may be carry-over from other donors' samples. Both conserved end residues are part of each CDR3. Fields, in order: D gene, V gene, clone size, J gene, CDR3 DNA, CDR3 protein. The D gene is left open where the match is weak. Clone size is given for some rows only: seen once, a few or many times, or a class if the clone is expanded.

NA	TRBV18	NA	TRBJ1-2	TGTGCCAGCTCACCACCGACGGGAAACAGGGGCTACACCTTC	CASSPPTGNRGYTF
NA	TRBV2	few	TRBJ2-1	TGTGCCAGCACAGGGACACTCTACAATGAGCAGTTCTTC	CASTGTLYNEQFF
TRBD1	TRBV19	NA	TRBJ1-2	TGTGCCAGTAGTATGGGCCAGGGGGTTGGCTACACCTTC	CASSMGQGVGYTF
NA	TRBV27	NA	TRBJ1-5	TGTGCCAGCAGTTTACAGAGAGGACAGCCCCAGCATTTT	CASSLQRGQPQHF
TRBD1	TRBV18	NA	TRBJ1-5	TGTGCCAGCTCACCACTTGGGACAGGGGCACCGTATAGCAATCAGCCCCAGCATTTT	CASSPLGTGAPYSNQPQHF
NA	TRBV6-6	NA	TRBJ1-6	TGTGCCAGCAGTTCGGGGGCGAATAATTCACCCCTCCACTTT	CASSSGANNSPLHF
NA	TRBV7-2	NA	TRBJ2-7	TGTGCCAGCAGCTCCCGAACTAGCCCGTACGAGCAGTACTTC	CASSSRTSPYEQYF
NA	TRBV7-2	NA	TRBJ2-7	TGTGCCAGCAGCTTAGCGAGTCAGTTCCCCCCCTACGAGCAGTACTTC	CASSLASQFPPYEQYF
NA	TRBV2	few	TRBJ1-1	TGTGCCAGCACCGGAAAGGGGGTGAACACTGAAGCTTTCTTT	CASTGKGVNTEAFF
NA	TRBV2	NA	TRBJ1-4	TGTGCCATCCGGGAGGCAACTAATGAAAAACTGTTTTTT	CAIREATNEKLFF
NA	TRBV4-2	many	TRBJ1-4	TGTGCCAGCAGCCCCTCCGGGGGAGGTCATGAAAAACTGTTTTTT	CASSPSGGGHEKLFF
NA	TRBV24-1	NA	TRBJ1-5	TGTGCCACCAGTGACGTTACAAATAGCAATCAGCCCCAGCATTTT	CATSDVTNSNQPQHF
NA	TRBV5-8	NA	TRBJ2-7	TGTGCCAGCAGCTTGTATGGCATTTCCTACGAGCAGTACTTC	CASSLYGISYEQYF
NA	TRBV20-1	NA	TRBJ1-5	TGCAGTGCTAGAGACCCACACGGGCAGCCCCAGCATTTT	CSARDPHGQPQHF
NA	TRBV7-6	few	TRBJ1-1	TGTGCCAGCAGGGCCGTAGATAACACTGAAGCTTTCTTT	CASRAVDNTEAFF
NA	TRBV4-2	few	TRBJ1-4	TGTGCCAGTCAGTGGGGTGCAACTAATGAAAAACTGTTTTTT	CASQWGATNEKLFF
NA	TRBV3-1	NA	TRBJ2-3	TGTGCCAGCAGCCACAAGGACCGCACAGATACGCAGTATTTT	CASSHKDRTDTQYF
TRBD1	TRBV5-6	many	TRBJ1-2	TGTGCCAGCAGCTGGGACAGGGTGTCGACTCTACAGGGCTACACCTTC	CASSWDRVSTLQGYTF
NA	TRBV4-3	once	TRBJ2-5	TGCGCCAGCAGCCAAGATCTTGCGTCTTCAGGGGAGACCCAGTACTTC	CASSQDLASSGETQYF
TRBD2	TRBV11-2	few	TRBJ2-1	TGTGCCAGCAGCTTAGTTGCAGGACTAGCCAATGAGCAGTTCTTC	CASSLVAGLANEQFF
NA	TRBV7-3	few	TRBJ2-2	TGTGCCAGCAGCTTAGGGACTTGGAACACCGGGGAGCTGTTTTTT	CASSLGTWNTGELFF
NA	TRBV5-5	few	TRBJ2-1	TGTGCCAGCAGCTTGGAGTGGGGGTCCTACAATGAGCAGTTCTTC	CASSLEWGSYNEQFF
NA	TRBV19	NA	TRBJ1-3	TGTGCCAGTAGTATAATCGGGAGCCCAGGAAACACCATATATTTT	CASSIIGSPGNTIYF
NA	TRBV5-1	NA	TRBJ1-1	TGCGCCAGCAGCTTGTCGTGGGGCGCTGGCACTGAAGCTTTCTTT	CASSLSWGAGTEAFF
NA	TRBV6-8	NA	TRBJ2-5	TGTGCCAGCAGCGCTGAGGGGGACCAAGAGACCCAGTACTTC	CASSAEGDQETQYF
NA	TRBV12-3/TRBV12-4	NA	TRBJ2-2	TGTGCCAGCAGTATACATGACACCGGGGAGCTGTTTTTT	CASSIHDTGELFF
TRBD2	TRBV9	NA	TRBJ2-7	TGTGCCAGCAGCGTAGGGCTAGCGGGCTACGAGCAGTACTTC	CASSVGLAGYEQYF
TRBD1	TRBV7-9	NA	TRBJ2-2	TGTGCCAGCAGCTCCTCCGGGACAGGGGCCGGGGAGCTGTTTTTT	CASSSSGTGAGELFF
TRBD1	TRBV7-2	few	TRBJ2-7	TGTGCCAGCAGCTTCTCACCGGGACAGGGGCCCGGCGAGCAGTACTTC	CASSFSPGQGPGEQYF